This T cell receptor (beta chain) was recovered during a study of long-term antiretroviral therapy in people with HIV. Study-wide findings and caveats: Clonotypes expanded prior to ART showed repertoire dominance at all sampled time points.

Every single participant having HIV got treatment inside the United States. The cryopreserved samples used held roughly 0.9-10 million PBMC prior to extraction of DNA. This was the immunoSEQ v3.0 assay at survey level. Some clones are missing from TCRdb's copy, which holds only in-frame ones; the method was immunoSEQ multiplex PCR. Among 25,000 to 40,000 clones listed, 97% were seen once. Trimming took 4 bases from V and 0 from J; bases not matched to a gene: 12. Germline V CDR1 and CDR2: SGHVS, FNYEAQ. The CDR3 covers 18 residues. A remark on this clone: The target antigen is unknown.

The chain combines TRBV7-6 with TRBJ1-5; 7 bases fit TRBD1. The sequencing used unsorted PBMCs, collected 7.6 years after starting antiretroviral therapy. This sequence was found in a man aged 25 to 40 with HIV. The CDR3 region is CASSSTPDRIYSNQPQHF. The CDR3 coding sequence is TGTGCCAGCAGCTCGACCCCGGACAGGATCTATAGCAATCAGCCCCAGCATTTT.